The 2 T cell receptor beta chains below all came from one sample that was sequenced in a study of blood T cell repertoires in COVID-19. TCRdb's table, derived via immunoSEQ multiplex PCR, lists solely in-frame clones and lacks some. The sample holds 63,000 or so clones, under 90% seen once. The sequencing sample was made of peripheral blood. These receptor sequences come from a man in his 60s with acute or convalescent COVID-19.

This chain joins TRBV11-2 and TRBJ2-7, with D hard to call. The CDR3 runs to 15 residues. The V and J ends lost 5 bases and 0 bases respectively, with 14 bases between them. Germline CDR1 is SGHAT and CDR2 is FQNNGV. The DNA of the CDR3 is TGTGCCAGCAGCAAATTATCACAGAGCTCCTACGAGCAGTACTTC. Amino acids: CASSKLSQSSYEQYF.

The genes are TRBV19 and TRBJ1-2; D uncertain. CDR1 is LNHDA, CDR2 SQIVND, per germline (reference sequence). V was shortened by 6 bases and J by 6 bases, with 11 bases between the two germline ends. The length of the CDR3 is 12 residues. The CDR3 protein is CASSRGVHGYTF. CDR3 sequence (DNA): TGTGCCAGTAGCCGAGGCGTTCATGGCTACACCTTC.